A single sample is the source of the 5 T cell receptor beta chains below, sequenced in a study of blood T cell repertoires in COVID-19 (dated by TCRdb to 2018 to 2021). The method behind the library was the immunoSEQ multiplex PCR assay. Sourced from immuneACCESS, this table was stored by TCRdb with only in-frame sequences that have V and J called. A share of the clones is absent; for the studies checked, an unresolved V gene accounts for under half, and the remainder has no known explanation. For this sample the table gives 340,000 or so clones, of which just over 85% were detected only once. The ten most abundant clones make up roughly 4% of the sample. Input material: PBMCs or T cells enriched from blood (not recorded which). These receptors originate from a woman aged 40 to 50 with acute COVID-19.

The CDR3 coding sequence is TGTGCCACCAGTTCATCTAGAAAACAGGGGCTAAAGACAGATACGCAGTATTTT. Protein: CATSSSRKQGLKTDTQYF. This chain joins TRBV24-1 and TRBJ2-3; 7 nucleotides line up with TRBD1. The CDR3 runs to 18 residues. V trimming: 6 bases; J trimming: 3 bases; junction bases outside the gene matches: 17. Germline-derived CDR1 and CDR2 are KGHDR and SFDVKD.

This clone was seen a few times. The chain is built from TRBV14 and TRBJ2-3, with a possible D match to TRBD2 (5 bases). The CDR3 runs 15 residues. V was clipped by 1 base and J by 2 bases, with 10 bases between them. The germline V gene has CDR1 SGHDN and CDR2 FVKESK. The CDR3 here is CASSQGLFLTDTQYF. The DNA of the CDR3 is TGTGCCAGCAGCCAAGGACTATTCCTCACAGATACGCAGTATTTT.

Concerning this clone itself: Other DNA sequences in the sample encode the same CDR3. The rearrangement joins TRBV27 to TRBJ1-1; D is uncertain. The V end was cut by 3 bases, the J end by 0 bases, with 5 bases between. Germline-derived CDR1 and CDR2 are MNHEY and SMNVEV (reference sequence). The CDR3 has 13 amino acids. For the CDR3, the DNA is TGTGCCAGCAGTTTCGGGTTGAACACTGAAGCTTTCTTT. Protein sequence: CASSFGLNTEAFF.

This chain connects TRBV7-3 to TRBJ2-1, with TRBD2 identical over 9 bases. This CDR3 is 15 amino acids long. Trimming removed 5 bases from V and 2 bases from J; junction bases left unmatched: 4. Per germline, CDR1 SGHTA and CDR2 FQGTGA. CDR3 sequence: CASSATSGAYNEQFF. The CDR3 DNA follows: TGTGCCAGCAGCGCGACTAGCGGAGCCTACAATGAGCAGTTCTTC.

The rearrangement uses TRBV3-1 (or the pseudogene TRBV3-2) and TRBJ2-3, with D perhaps matching TRBD2 (6 bases). Germline CDR1 and CDR2: LGHDT and YNNKEL (reference sequence). CDR3 length: 20 residues. The V end lost 0 bases, the J end lost 0 bases, and 22 bases lay between the germline ends. For the CDR3, the DNA is TGTGCCAGCAGCCAAGAGACCCTAGCGAGAAGTACGACTAGCACAGATACGCAGTATTTT. Protein sequence: CASSQETLARSTTSTDTQYF.